This T cell receptor (beta chain) was observed in a study of CD8+ T cells in alopecia areata (dated by TCRdb to the late 2010s). The study in broad terms: The treated patients, all with moderate-to-severe alopecia areata, were enrolled in an open-label pilot trial of oral tofacitinib given at 5 to 10 mg twice daily. Patients received tofacitinib for 6 to 18 months and were then followed off drug for 6 months to check for delayed response and recurrence. The SALT score, which quantifies the percentage of affected scalp surface area, was used to measure disease severity in treated patients. High-throughput TCRbeta sequencing was used to examine T cell clonal expansion in alopecia areata in both the C3H/HeJ mouse model and human patients. In humans, TCRbeta sequencing was performed on scalp tissue and on sorted CD4+ and CD8+ peripheral blood T cells from healthy controls and from patients with patchy or totalis/universalis alopecia areata. Patients on tofacitinib were biopsied at baseline and after 4 and 24 weeks of treatment, and several of the patients also had a later scalp biopsy. Clonality in the scalp was compared among normal scalp (n=4), patchy alopecia areata scalp (n=8), and alopecia totalis/universalis scalp (n=8). RNA was extracted with the PAXgene miRNA kit for fixed scalp, the miRNeasy kit for PBMCs, and the RNeasy kit for mouse skin. immunoSEQ multiplex PCR using 35 Vbeta forward primers and 13 Jbeta reverse primers was used to amplify TCRbeta CDR3 regions. Overall results and qualifications from the work: During tofacitinib treatment, many expanded lesional clones remained in scalp and blood, and this persistence may partly explain relapse after treatment is stopped. The treated cohort was small, with a single nonresponder, so links between baseline CD8+ expansion and response need larger studies. With tofacitinib, both scalp clonality and the number of expanded CD8+ clones among the top 100 scalp clones went down significantly. Unlike mouse skin, which is dominated by gammadelta T cells, normal human skin has resident alphabeta T cells that are also sequenced, and this complicates analysis of the scalp TCR repertoire. Shared TCR sequences between patients were less evident than in mice, which may be partly attributable to HLA diversity in the patient population. Compared with normal scalp, lesional scalp had higher clonality and more expanded CD8+ clones, particularly in alopecia totalis/universalis, a pattern that suggests antigenic drive.

To note about this clone: This receptor's antigen is unknown. Base-call qualities are not available, and no considerably larger clone is one nucleotide away.

For CDR1 and CDR2, the germline V gene lists SGHDT and YYEEEE. The trim is 0 bases for V and 3 bases for J, with a gap of 6 bases between the germline ends. The CDR3 sequence holds 13 residues, the cysteine and phenylalanine included. The read is trimmed to its CDR3 DNA, 39 bases read in frame from base 1. Libraries were built with the immunoSEQ multiplex PCR assay. RNA was extracted from all samples and reverse transcribed into cDNA as template for TCR sequencing. First-strand cDNA was synthesized using SuperScript III with a 2:1 mix of oligo-dT and random hexamers. A synthetic immune receptor repertoire was used to gauge amplification bias, and whatever bias remained was removed computationally. The study's own analysis went as follows. Raw reads were preprocessed to remove errors, and CDR3 was defined by IMGT conventions from the conserved cysteine to phenylalanine. Clonality was calculated as 1 minus Shannon entropy normalized by log2 of the number of productive unique TCRs. Whether scalp clones were CD4 or CD8 was inferred by matching scalp TCRbeta sequences against CD4 and CD8 repertoires sorted from blood. TCRdb mirrors the immuneACCESS table, restricted to in-frame sequences. Some clones are absent from its copies; in checked studies, under half trace to an unresolved V gene, and the reason for the others is unknown. D and trimming come from the DNA, and the V and J calls and clone size come from that table. The sample table holds about 190,000 clones, of which around three fifths were seen once. The top ten hold 1% of the sample.

Per the publication, the time point label means: 24 weeks on oral tofacitinib. In light of the paper, this sample's treatment or condition label describes: oral pan-JAK inhibitor, 5-10 mg twice daily. Lesional scalp punch biopsies and peripheral blood were obtained from alopecia areata patients. After PBMCs were isolated by density centrifugation and stained for CD3, CD4 and CD8, a FACSAria was used to sort CD4+ and CD8+ T cells. The sample here was CD4+ T cells sorted from blood, taken at week 24, from a patient treated with tofacitinib. This clonotype was sampled from a human donor with alopecia areata. The rearranged chain carries TRBV5-6 and TRBJ1-2; 5 matching bases give a weak D call of TRBD1. The CDR3 in this case is CASSLGGHYGYTF. The nucleotide sequence is given as TGTGCCAGCAGCTTGGGGGGCCACTATGGCTACACCTTC.